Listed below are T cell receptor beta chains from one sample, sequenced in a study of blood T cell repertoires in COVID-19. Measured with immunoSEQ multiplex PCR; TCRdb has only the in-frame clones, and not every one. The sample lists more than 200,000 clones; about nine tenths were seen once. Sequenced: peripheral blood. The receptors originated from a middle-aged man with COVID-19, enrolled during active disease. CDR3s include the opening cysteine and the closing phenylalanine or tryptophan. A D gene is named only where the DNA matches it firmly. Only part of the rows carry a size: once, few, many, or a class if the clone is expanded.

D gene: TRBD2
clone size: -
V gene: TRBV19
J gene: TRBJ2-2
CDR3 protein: CASSSGLAGDWGTGELFF
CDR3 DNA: TGTGCCAGTAGTTCGGGACTAGCGGGAGATTGGGGCACCGGGGAGCTGTTTTTT

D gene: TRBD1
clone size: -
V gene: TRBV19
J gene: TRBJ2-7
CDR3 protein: CATHKGQGGHEQYF
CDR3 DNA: TGTGCCACCCACAAAGGACAGGGTGGGCACGAGCAGTACTTC

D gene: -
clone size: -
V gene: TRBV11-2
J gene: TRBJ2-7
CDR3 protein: CASSLVGYEQYF
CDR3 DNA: TGTGCCAGCAGCTTAGTCGGCTACGAGCAGTACTTC

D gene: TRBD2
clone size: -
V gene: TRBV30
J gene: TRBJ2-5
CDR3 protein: CAWSVRTSGQETQYF
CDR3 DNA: TGTGCCTGGAGTGTTCGAACTAGCGGCCAAGAGACCCAGTACTTC

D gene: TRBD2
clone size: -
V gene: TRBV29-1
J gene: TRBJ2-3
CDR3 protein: CSKTSGVSTDTQYF
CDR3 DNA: TGCAGCAAGACTAGCGGGGTTAGCACAGATACGCAGTATTTT

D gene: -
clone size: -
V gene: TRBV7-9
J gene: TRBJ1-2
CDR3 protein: CASSPKEPWHAYGYTF
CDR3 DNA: TGTGCCAGCAGCCCAAAGGAGCCCTGGCACGCCTATGGCTACACCTTC

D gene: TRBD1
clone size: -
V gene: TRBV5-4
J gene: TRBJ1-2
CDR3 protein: CASSLGGQPYGYTF
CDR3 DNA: TGTGCCAGCAGCTTGGGGGGACAGCCCTATGGCTACACCTTC

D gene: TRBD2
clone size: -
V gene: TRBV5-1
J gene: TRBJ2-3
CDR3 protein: CASSLTTSGVRRYTDTQYF
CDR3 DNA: TGCGCCAGCAGCCTGACGACTAGCGGGGTACGGCGATACACAGATACGCAGTATTTT

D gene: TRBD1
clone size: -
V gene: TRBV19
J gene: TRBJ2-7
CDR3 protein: CASSMNRGTYEQYF
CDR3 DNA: TGTGCCAGTAGTATGAACAGGGGGACCTACGAGCAGTACTTC

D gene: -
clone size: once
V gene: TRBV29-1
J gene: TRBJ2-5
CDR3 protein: CSAEDYQETQYF
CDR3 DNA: TGCAGCGCCGAGGACTACCAAGAGACCCAGTACTTC

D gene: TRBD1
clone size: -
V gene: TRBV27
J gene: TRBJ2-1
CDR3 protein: CASSLGQDPNEQFF
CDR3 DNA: TGTGCCAGCAGTTTGGGACAGGACCCTAATGAGCAGTTCTTC

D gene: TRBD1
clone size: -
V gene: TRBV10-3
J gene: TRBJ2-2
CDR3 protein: CATATGTGMTGELFF
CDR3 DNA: TGTGCCACCGCGACCGGGACAGGGATGACCGGGGAGCTGTTTTTT

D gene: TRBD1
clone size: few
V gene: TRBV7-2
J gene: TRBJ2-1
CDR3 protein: CASSLVGRGLYNEQFF
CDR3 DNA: TGTGCCAGCAGCTTAGTAGGCAGGGGGCTTTACAATGAGCAGTTCTTC

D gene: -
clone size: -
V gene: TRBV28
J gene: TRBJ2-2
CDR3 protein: CAARETNTGELFF
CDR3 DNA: TGTGCCGCCCGGGAAACAAACACCGGGGAGCTGTTTTTT

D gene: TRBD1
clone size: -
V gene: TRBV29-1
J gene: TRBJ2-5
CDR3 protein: CSVGTGKETQYF
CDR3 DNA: TGCAGCGTTGGGACAGGAAAAGAGACCCAGTACTTC

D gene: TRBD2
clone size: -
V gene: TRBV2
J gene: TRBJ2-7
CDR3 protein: CASRGFAGGRYEQYF
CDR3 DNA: TGTGCCAGCAGGGGCTTTGCGGGAGGGAGGTACGAGCAGTACTTC

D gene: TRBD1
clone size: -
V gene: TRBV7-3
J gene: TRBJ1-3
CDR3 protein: CASSQQGVGNTIYF
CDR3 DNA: TGTGCCAGCAGCCAACAGGGGGTAGGAAACACCATATATTTT

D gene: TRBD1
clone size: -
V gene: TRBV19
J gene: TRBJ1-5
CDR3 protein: CASSSTGQGGQPQHF
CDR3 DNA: TGTGCCAGTAGTAGCACGGGACAGGGAGGCCAGCCCCAGCATTTT

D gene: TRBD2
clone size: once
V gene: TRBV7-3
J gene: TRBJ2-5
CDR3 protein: CASSLSSGGGETQYF
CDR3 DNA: TGTGCCAGCAGCTTATCTAGCGGGGGTGGTGAGACCCAGTACTTC

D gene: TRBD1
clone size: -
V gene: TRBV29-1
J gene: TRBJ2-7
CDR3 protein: CSATGTGTYEQYF
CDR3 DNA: TGCAGCGCGACCGGGACAGGGACCTACGAGCAATACTTC

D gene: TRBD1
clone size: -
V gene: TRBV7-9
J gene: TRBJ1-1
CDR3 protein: CASSKGQGNTEAFF
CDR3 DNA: TGTGCCAGCAGCAAGGGACAGGGAAACACTGAAGCTTTCTTT

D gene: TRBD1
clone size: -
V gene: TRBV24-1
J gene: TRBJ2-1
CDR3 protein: CATSPDRVNEQFF
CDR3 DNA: TGTGCCACCAGCCCAGACAGGGTCAATGAGCAGTTCTTC

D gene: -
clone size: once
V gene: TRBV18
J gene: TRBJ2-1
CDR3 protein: CASSPRFRGTYNEQFF
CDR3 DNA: TGTGCCAGCTCGCCACGGTTCAGGGGAACCTACAATGAGCAGTTCTTC

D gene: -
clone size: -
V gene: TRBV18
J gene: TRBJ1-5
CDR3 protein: CASSPDSRNQPQHF
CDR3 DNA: TGTGCCAGCTCACCGGACAGCCGCAATCAGCCCCAGCATTTT

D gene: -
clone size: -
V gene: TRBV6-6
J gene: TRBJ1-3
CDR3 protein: CASSYRLGDSGNTIYF
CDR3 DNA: TGTGCCAGCAGTTACAGGCTAGGGGACTCTGGAAACACCATATATTTT

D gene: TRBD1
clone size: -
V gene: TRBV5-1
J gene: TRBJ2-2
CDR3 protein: CASNLRGRDTGELFF
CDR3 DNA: TGCGCCAGCAACCTCAGGGGGCGGGACACCGGGGAGCTGTTTTTT

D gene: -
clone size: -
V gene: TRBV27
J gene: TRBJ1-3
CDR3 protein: CASSLSGERGNTIYF
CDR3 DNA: TGTGCCAGCAGTTTATCGGGAGAGAGGGGAAACACCATATATTTT

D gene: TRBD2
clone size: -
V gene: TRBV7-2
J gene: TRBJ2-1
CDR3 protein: CASRFGQLAGGRNEQFF
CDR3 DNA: TGTGCCAGCAGGTTCGGGCAGCTAGCGGGGGGGCGGAATGAGCAGTTCTTC

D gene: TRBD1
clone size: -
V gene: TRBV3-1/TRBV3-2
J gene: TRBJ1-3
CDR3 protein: CASRQGGAPGNTIYF
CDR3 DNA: TGTGCCAGCAGACAAGGGGGCGCTCCTGGAAACACCATATATTTT

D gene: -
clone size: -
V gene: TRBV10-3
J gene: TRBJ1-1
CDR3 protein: CAISDSRQAFF
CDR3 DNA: TGTGCCATCAGTGATTCTAGGCAAGCTTTCTTT

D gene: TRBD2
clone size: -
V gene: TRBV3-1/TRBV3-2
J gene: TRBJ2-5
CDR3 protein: CASSQVGGGLAGEETQYF
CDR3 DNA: TGTGCCAGCAGCCAAGTGGGGGGCGGACTAGCGGGAGAAGAGACCCAGTACTTC

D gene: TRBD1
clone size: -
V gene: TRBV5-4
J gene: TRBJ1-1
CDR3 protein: CASSRDRAPEAFF
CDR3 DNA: TGTGCCAGCAGCCGTGACAGGGCCCCTGAAGCTTTCTTT

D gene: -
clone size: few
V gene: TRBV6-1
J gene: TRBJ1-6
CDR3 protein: CASSVSGLGANSPLHF
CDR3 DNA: TGTGCCAGCAGTGTCTCGGGGTTGGGAGCGAATTCACCCCTCCACTTT

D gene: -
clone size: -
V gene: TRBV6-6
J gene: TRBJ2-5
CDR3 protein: CASSPEETQYF
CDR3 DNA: TGTGCCAGCAGTCCCGAAGAGACCCAGTACTTC

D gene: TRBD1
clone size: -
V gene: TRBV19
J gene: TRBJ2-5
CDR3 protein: CASSKGTGAQETQYF
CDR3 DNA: TGTGCCAGTAGTAAAGGGACAGGGGCTCAAGAGACCCAGTACTTC

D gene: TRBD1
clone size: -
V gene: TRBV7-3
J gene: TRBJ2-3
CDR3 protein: CASSPGTDTDTQYF
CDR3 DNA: TGTGCCAGCAGCCCCGGGACAGACACAGATACGCAGTATTTT

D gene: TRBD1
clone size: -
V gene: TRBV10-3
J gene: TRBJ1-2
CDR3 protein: CAISETGGSYTF
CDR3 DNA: TGTGCCATCAGTGAGACAGGGGGGAGCTACACCTTC

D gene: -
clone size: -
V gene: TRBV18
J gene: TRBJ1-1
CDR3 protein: CASSPFVTENTEAFF
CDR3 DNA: TGTGCCAGCTCACCATTCGTGACAGAGAACACTGAAGCTTTCTTT

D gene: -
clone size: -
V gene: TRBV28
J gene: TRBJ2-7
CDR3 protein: CASSRYGTSLSYEQYF
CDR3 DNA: TGTGCCAGCAGTCGCTACGGGACAAGTTTATCCTACGAGCAGTACTTC

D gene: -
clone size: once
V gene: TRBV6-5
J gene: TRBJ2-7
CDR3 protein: CASRFSGLGEQYF
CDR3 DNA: TGTGCCAGCAGATTCTCAGGGCTGGGGGAGCAGTACTTC

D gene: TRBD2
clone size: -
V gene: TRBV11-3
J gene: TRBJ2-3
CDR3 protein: CASSLDRTSGGGTDTQYF
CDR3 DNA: TGTGCCAGCAGCTTAGATCGCACTAGCGGGGGGGGCACAGATACGCAGTATTTT

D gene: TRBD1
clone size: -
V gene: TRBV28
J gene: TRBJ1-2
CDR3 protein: CASSLTGGESGGYTF
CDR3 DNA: TGTGCCAGCAGCCTGACAGGGGGCGAGTCAGGTGGCTACACCTTC

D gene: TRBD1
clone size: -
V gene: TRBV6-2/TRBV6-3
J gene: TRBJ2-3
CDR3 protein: CASSFSWTGAATQYF
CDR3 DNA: TGTGCCAGCAGTTTCTCCTGGACAGGGGCAGCTACGCAGTATTTT

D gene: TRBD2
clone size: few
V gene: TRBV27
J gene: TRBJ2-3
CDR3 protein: CASSFLAGGTDTQYF
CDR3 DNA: TGTGCCAGCAGTTTCCTAGCGGGAGGCACAGATACGCAGTATTTT

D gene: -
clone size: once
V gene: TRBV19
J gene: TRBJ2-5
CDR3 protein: CASSIDQGIQETQYF
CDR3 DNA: TGTGCCAGTAGTATAGATCAGGGGATCCAAGAGACCCAGTACTTC